This T cell receptor beta chain was captured by sequencing in a study of T-cell memory formation after mild COVID-19. Findings and limits, study-wide: The second-wave clones peaking on day 37 were not confirmed as SARS-CoV-2-specific. CD8+ contracting clones occupied EMRA, while CD4+ ones occupied mainly CM and EM. The study detected some responding clones in pre-infection memory, suggesting cross-reactive memory joined.

Concerning this clonotype: What it recognizes is unknown.

After 5'RACE with constant-segment primers, TCR alpha and TCR beta cDNA libraries carrying sample barcodes and UMIs were obtained. TCRdb reanalysed the 5' RACE reads using MiXCR and keeps one entry per CDR3 protein. The sample lists about 320,000 distinct CDR3 sequences, roughly an eighth seen once, with roughly a fifth in the top ten. CDR1 and CDR2 (germline): MGHRA, YSYEKL. The CDR3 has 15 amino acids. V was pared by 5 bases and J by 8 bases, with 10 bases of the junction left unmatched. The sequence was obtained from a man aged 18 to 29 who had mild COVID-19 (a few samples of this study predate the infection). Cell type and time point are not known. The genes are TRBV4-1 and TRBJ2-1; 9 bases align to TRBD1. The sequencing input was PBMCs or a T cell subset sorted from them (not recorded which). The DNA of the CDR3 is TGCGCCAGCAGCAGTCCTAGGGACAGGGCCTATGAGCAGTTCTTC. Protein product: CASSSPRDRAYEQFF.